The rows below give T cell receptor beta chains drawn from one sample of a study of blood T cell repertoires in COVID-19. Repertoires were generated with immunoSEQ multiplex PCR, while TCRdb's copy carries only in-frame clones and drops some. The sample yields 55,000 to 75,000 clones, 65% to 90% seen once. The sequenced sample consisted of peripheral blood. These receptors all stem from a man aged 80 or over with active COVID-19. CDR3s include the opening cysteine and the closing phenylalanine or tryptophan. D genes are given only for firm matches. A clone size is listed for some rows: how often the clone was seen (once, few, many), or a class if it is expanded.

TRBJ2-3 | TRBV2 | . | . | CASKNGGTDTQYF | TGTGCCAGCAAGAACGGGGGCACAGATACGCAGTATTTT
TRBJ2-7 | TRBV21-1 | few | . | CARSGSYEQYF | TGTGCCCGTAGCGGTTCCTACGAGCAGTACTTC
TRBJ2-1 | TRBV6-2/TRBV6-3 | few | TRBD2 | CASSRLAGRNEQFF | TGTGCCAGCAGTCGACTAGCGGGTCGGAATGAGCAGTTCTTC
TRBJ2-1 | TRBV5-1 | . | . | CASSLGRVNEQFF | TGCGCCAGCAGCTTGGGCAGGGTCAATGAGCAGTTCTTC
TRBJ1-2 | TRBV14 | . | TRBD1 | CASSQSGQGSYTF | TGTGCCAGCAGCCAGAGCGGACAGGGTAGCTACACCTTC
TRBJ2-2 | TRBV11-2 | . | . | CASSLGSVRDTGELFF | TGTGCCAGCAGCTTAGGATCTGTGCGGGACACCGGGGAGCTGTTTTTT
TRBJ2-1 | TRBV5-1 | . | TRBD1 | CASSPTPDRANEQFF | TGCGCCAGCAGCCCCACTCCCGACAGGGCAAATGAGCAGTTCTTC
TRBJ2-3 | TRBV6-1 | . | TRBD2 | CASSESGTSGSVGTQYF | TGTGCCAGCAGTGAATCCGGGACTAGCGGTTCTGTTGGTACGCAGTATTTT
TRBJ1-1 | TRBV29-1 | . | . | CSVGKGWGGTEAFF | TGCAGCGTTGGAAAGGGATGGGGGGGCACTGAAGCTTTCTTT
TRBJ1-5 | TRBV6-2/TRBV6-3 | . | . | CASSYDNSRPQHF | TGTGCCAGCAGTTACGACAATTCGCGGCCCCAGCATTTT
TRBJ1-6 | TRBV7-3 | once | . | CASSHGAYNSPLHF | TGTGCCAGCAGCCATGGAGCCTATAATTCACCCCTCCACTTT
TRBJ2-5 | TRBV7-2 | once | TRBD1 | CASSFPGTDQETQYF | TGTGCCAGCAGCTTCCCAGGGACAGACCAAGAGACCCAGTACTTC
TRBJ1-2 | TRBV6-2/TRBV6-3 | . | . | CASSYSSRDGYTF | TGTGCCAGCAGTTACTCGAGCAGGGATGGCTACACCTTC
TRBJ1-2 | TRBV6-5 | . | . | CASRGQENYGYTF | TGTGCCAGCAGGGGGCAGGAGAACTATGGCTACACCTTC
TRBJ2-1 | TRBV7-2 | . | TRBD2 | CASSLRSRGGLSYNEQFF | TGTGCCAGCAGCTTAAGGTCCCGGGGGGGGTTATCCTACAATGAGCAGTTCTTC
TRBJ2-2 | TRBV7-9 | . | TRBD1 | CASSLDRAAGELFF | TGTGCCAGCAGCCTGGACAGGGCTGCCGGGGAGCTGTTTTTT
TRBJ1-2 | TRBV9 | . | . | CASSGGFYGYTF | TGTGCCAGCAGCGGCGGCTTCTATGGCTACACCTTC
TRBJ2-3 | TRBV7-2 | . | TRBD2 | CASSLLRLAPTDTQYF | TGTGCCAGCAGCTTACTCCGACTAGCACCTACAGATACGCAGTATTTT
TRBJ1-3 | TRBV27 | . | . | CASSPQGSNTIYF | TGTGCCAGCAGCCCTCAGGGTTCAAACACCATATATTTT
TRBJ1-1 | TRBV29-1 | . | . | CSVVGGPGWTEAFF | TGCAGCGTTGTAGGGGGACCAGGATGGACTGAAGCTTTCTTT
TRBJ1-1 | TRBV9 | . | TRBD1 | CASSKGTANTEAFF | TGTGCCAGCAGCAAAGGGACAGCGAACACTGAAGCTTTCTTT
TRBJ2-5 | TRBV7-6 | . | TRBD2 | CAIASSGNQETQYF | TGTGCCATAGCCAGTAGCGGGAACCAAGAGACCCAGTACTTC
TRBJ2-7 | TRBV11-2 | . | TRBD2 | CASSLDLAGGIHEQYF | TGTGCCAGCAGCTTAGATTTAGCGGGAGGAATCCACGAGCAGTACTTC
TRBJ2-2 | TRBV9 | . | . | CASSVAGVSGELFF | TGTGCCAGCAGCGTAGCGGGGGTTTCGGGGGAGCTGTTTTTT
TRBJ2-3 | TRBV19 | once | TRBD2 | CASSSGGGPDTQYF | TGTGCCAGTTCCTCCGGGGGGGGCCCGGATACGCAGTATTTT
TRBJ2-2 | TRBV19 | . | . | CASSMNRVRAGELFF | TGTGCCAGTAGTATGAACAGGGTACGGGCCGGGGAGCTGTTTTTT
TRBJ1-1 | TRBV4-3 | . | . | CASSLRQGFGTEAFF | TGCGCCAGCAGCCTTAGGCAGGGCTTTGGTACTGAAGCTTTCTTT
TRBJ2-1 | TRBV5-6 | . | . | CASSPGLNEQFF | TGTGCCAGCAGCCCGGGACTCAATGAGCAGTTCTTC
TRBJ2-2 | TRBV9 | . | . | CASSAGVLAGELFF | TGTGCCAGCAGCGCGGGAGTCCTAGCCGGGGAGCTGTTTTTT
TRBJ1-3 | TRBV3-1/TRBV3-2 | . | . | CASSQEGHSHF | TGTGCCAGCAGCCAAGAAGGACATAGCCATTTT
TRBJ2-1 | TRBV4-2 | . | TRBD2 | CASSQELAGGQGQFF | TGTGCCAGCAGCCAAGAACTAGCGGGGGGGCAGGGGCAGTTCTTC
TRBJ1-1 | TRBV7-2 | . | TRBD1 | CASSFVTGGAFF | TGTGCCAGCAGCTTCGTGACAGGGGGTGCTTTCTTT
TRBJ2-2 | TRBV7-3 | . | TRBD1 | CASSSRPPGGMLAGGTGELFF | TGTGCCAGCAGCAGCCGCCCCCCAGGGGGCATGTTGGCAGGAGGCACCGGGGAGCTGTTTTTT
TRBJ2-2 | TRBV7-2 | . | TRBD2 | CASSWGGTGELFF | TGTGCCAGCAGCTGGGGGGGAACCGGGGAGCTGTTTTTT
TRBJ1-5 | TRBV6-1 | . | . | CASSEAGGTQPQHF | TGTGCCAGCAGTGAAGCCGGGGGGACTCAGCCCCAGCATTTT
TRBJ2-3 | TRBV7-2 | . | TRBD2 | CASSLPRFAGGGDTQYF | TGTGCCAGCAGCTTACCTCGGTTCGCGGGGGGGGGTGATACGCAGTATTTT